The sequence of this T cell receptor (beta chain) was determined in a study of shared clonotypes between healthy human individuals. Naive-designated CD8 cells lacked CD45RO, were positively enriched for CCR7, and omitted terminally differentiated effector memory CD45RA+ cells. Per the germline V gene, CDR1 is SEHNR and CDR2 is FQNEAQ (reference sequence). Trimming stripped 5 bases from V and 2 bases from J, with 16 bases between. The CDR3 runs to 15 residues. Clones were sequenced by immunoSEQ multiplex PCR, and TCRdb holds only the in-frame ones, with some missing. The sample holds about 650,000 clones, around 95% seen once.

Input material: naive CD8+ T cells sorted from blood. The rearrangement uses TRBV7-9 and TRBJ2-7; weak D call: TRBD2 (6 bases). This receptor was obtained from a woman under 40 in good health. The CDR3 is CASSTGLPTPYEQYF. In nucleotides, the CDR3 is TGTGCCAGCAGCACCGGACTACCGACTCCCTACGAGCAGTACTTC. The full variable domain, its missing parts supplied by reference TRBV7-9 and TRBJ2-7, is DTGVSQNPRHKITKRGQNVTFRCDPISEHNRLYWYRQTLGQGPEFLTYFQNEAQLEKSRLLSDRFSAERPKGSFSTLEIQRTEQGDSAMYLCASSTGLPTPYEQYFGPGTRLTVT.